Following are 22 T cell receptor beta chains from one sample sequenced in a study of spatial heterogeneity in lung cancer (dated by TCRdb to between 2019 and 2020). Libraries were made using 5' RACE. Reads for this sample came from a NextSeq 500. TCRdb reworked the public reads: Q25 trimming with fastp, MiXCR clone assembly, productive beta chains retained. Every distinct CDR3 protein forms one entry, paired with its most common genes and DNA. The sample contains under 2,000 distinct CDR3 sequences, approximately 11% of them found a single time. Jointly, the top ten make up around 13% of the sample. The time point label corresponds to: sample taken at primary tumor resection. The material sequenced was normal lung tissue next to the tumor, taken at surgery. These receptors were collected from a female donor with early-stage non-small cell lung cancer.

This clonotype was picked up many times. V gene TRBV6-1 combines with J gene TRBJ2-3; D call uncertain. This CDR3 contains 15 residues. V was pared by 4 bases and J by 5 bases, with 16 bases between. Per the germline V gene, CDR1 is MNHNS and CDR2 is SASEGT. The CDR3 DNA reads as TGTGCCAGCAGTGCCCTGAGACAAAAGGGAGATACGCAGTATTTT. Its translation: CASSALRQKGDTQYF.

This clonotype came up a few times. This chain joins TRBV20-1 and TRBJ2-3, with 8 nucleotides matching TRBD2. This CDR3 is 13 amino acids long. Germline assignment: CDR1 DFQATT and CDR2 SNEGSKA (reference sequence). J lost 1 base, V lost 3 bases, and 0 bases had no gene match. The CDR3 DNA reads TGCAGTGCTAGGACTAGCGGCACAGATACGCAGTATTTT. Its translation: CSARTSGTDTQYF.

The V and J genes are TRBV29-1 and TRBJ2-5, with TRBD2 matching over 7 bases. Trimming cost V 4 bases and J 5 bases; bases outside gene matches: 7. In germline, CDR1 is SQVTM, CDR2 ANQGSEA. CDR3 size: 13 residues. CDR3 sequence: CSVVAGVSETQYF. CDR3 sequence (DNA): TGCAGCGTTGTTGCGGGAGTTTCCGAGACCCAGTACTTC.

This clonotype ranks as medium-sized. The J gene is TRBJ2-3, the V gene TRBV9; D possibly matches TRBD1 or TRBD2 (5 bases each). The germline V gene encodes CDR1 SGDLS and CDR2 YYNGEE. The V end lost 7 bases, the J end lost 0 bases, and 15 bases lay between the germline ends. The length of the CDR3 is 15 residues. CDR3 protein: CASAVDWGSTDTQYF. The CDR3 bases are TGTGCCAGCGCGGTAGATTGGGGGAGCACAGATACGCAGTATTTT.

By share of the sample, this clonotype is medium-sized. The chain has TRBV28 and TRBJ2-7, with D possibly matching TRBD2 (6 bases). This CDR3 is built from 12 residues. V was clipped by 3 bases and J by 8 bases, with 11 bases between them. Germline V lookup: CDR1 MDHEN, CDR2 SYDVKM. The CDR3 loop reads CASSLLASKQYF. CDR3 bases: TGTGCCAGCAGTTTGCTAGCGAGCAAGCAGTACTTC. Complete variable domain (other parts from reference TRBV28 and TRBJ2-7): DVKVTQSSRYLVKRTGEKVFLECVQDMDHENMFWYRQDPGLGLRLIYFSYDVKMKEKGDIPEGYSVSREKKERFSLILESASTNQTSMYLCASSLLASKQYFGPGTRLTVT.

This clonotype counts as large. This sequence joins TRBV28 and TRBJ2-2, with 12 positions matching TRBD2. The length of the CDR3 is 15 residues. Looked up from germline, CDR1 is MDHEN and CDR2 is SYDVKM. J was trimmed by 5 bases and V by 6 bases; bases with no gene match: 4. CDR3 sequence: CASSPGTSGTGELFF. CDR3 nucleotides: TGTGCCAGCAGCCCTGGGACTAGCGGGACCGGGGAGCTGTTTTTT.

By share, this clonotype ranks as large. Here the CDR3 reads CASSPPTGTEAFF. The DNA for the CDR3 is TGTGCCAGCTCACCACCGACGGGTACTGAAGCTTTCTTT. The J gene is TRBJ1-1, the V gene TRBV18; D ambiguous. The CDR3 consists of 13 residues. Germline assignment: CDR1 KGHSH and CDR2 LQKENI. The V and J ends lost 0 bases and 5 bases respectively, with 7 bases between them.

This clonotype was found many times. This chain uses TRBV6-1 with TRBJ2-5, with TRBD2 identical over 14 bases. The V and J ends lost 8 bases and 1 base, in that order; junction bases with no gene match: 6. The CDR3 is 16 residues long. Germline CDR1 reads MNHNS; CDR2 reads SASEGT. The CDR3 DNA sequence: TGTGCCAGCTTCCCGGGACTAGCGGGAGCCCAAGAGACCCAGTACTTC. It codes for CASFPGLAGAQETQYF.

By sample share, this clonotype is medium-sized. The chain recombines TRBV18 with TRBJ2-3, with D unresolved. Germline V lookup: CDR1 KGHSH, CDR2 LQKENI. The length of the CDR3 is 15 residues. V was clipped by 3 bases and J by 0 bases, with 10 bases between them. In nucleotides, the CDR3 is TGTGCCAGCTCACCTTCGGCTTCTAGCACAGATACGCAGTATTTT. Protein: CASSPSASSTDTQYF.

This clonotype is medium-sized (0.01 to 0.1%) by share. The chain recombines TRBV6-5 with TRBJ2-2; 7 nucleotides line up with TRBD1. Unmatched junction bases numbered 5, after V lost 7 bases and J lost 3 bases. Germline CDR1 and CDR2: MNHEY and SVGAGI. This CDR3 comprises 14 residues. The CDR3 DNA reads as TGTGCCAGCACCCCGGGACAGTACACCGGGGAGCTGTTTTTT. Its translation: CASTPGQYTGELFF.

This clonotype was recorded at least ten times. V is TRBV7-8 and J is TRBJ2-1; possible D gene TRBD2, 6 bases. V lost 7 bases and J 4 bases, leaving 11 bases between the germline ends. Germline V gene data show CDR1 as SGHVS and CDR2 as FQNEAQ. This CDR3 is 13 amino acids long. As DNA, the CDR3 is TGTGCCAGCAACCGGGACTCTTACAATGAGCAGTTCTTC. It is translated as CASNRDSYNEQFF.

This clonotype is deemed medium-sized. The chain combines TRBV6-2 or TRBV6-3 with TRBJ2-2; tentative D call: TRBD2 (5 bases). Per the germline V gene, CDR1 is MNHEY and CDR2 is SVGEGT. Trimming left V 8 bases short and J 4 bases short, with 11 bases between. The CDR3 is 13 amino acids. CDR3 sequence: CASRGTSTGELFF. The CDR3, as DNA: TGTGCCAGCCGGGGTACGAGCACCGGGGAGCTGTTTTTT.

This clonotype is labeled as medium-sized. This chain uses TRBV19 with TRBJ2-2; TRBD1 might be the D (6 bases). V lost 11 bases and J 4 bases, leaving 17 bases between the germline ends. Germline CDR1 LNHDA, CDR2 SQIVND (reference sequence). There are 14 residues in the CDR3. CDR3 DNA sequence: TGTGCCTGCCACAGGGATGGGGTCACCGGGGAGCTGTTTTTT. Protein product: CACHRDGVTGELFF.

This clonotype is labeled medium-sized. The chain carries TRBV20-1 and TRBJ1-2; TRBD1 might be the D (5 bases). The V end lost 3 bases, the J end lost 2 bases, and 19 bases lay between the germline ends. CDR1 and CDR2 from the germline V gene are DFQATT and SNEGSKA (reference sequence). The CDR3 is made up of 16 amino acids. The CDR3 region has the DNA TGCAGTGCTAGTCTTCATCAGCCGGGGCTCAACTATGGCTACACCTTC. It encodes CSASLHQPGLNYGYTF.

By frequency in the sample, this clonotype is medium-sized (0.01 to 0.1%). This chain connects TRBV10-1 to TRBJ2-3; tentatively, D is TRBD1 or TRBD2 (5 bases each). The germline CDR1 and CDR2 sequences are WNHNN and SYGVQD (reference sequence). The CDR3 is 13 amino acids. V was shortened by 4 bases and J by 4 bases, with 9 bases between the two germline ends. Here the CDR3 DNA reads TGCGCCAGCAGTGGGGGGATCGCAGATACGCAGTATTTT. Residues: CASSGGIADTQYF.

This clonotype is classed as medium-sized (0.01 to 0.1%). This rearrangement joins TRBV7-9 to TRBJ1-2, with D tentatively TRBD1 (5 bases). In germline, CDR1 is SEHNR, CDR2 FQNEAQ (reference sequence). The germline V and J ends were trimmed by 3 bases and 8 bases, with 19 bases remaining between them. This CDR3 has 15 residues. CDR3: CASSLRTTNSGGYTF. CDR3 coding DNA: TGTGCCAGCAGCTTGAGGACAACAAACTCAGGCGGCTACACCTTC.

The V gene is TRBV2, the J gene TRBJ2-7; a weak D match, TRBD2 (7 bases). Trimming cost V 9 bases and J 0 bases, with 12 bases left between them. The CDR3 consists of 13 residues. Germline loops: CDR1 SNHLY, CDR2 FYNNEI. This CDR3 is CARGGTPSYEQYF. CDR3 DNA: TGTGCCAGGGGGGGGACACCCTCCTACGAGCAGTACTTC. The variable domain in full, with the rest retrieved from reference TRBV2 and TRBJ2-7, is EPEVTQTPSHQVTQMGQEVILRCVPISNHLYFYWYRQILGQKVEFLVSFYNNEISEKSEIFDDQFSVERPDGSNFTLKIRSTKLEDSAMYFCARGGTPSYEQYFGPGTRLTVT.

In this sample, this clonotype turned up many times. Here the CDR3 reads CASSQGGVAGANVLTF. The DNA for the CDR3 is TGTGCCAGCAGCCAAGGCGGAGTAGCTGGGGCCAACGTCCTGACTTTC. The V call is TRBV4-2, the J call TRBJ2-6; no definite D call. The V gene lost 1 base and the J gene lost 2 bases, with 9 bases spanning the gap. The CDR3 is 16 residues long. Germline assignment: CDR1 LGHNA and CDR2 YNFKEQ.

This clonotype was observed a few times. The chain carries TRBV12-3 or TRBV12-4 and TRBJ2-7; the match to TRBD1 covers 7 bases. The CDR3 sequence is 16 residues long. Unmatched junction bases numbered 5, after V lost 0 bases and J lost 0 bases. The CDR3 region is CASSLALGQNSYEQYF. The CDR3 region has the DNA TGTGCCAGCAGTTTAGCGCTGGGACAGAACTCCTACGAGCAGTACTTC.

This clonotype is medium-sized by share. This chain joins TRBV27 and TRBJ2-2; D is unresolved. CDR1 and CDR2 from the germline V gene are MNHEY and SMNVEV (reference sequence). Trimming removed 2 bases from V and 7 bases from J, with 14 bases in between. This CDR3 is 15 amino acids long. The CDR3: CASSLLPRMVGELFF. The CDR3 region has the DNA TGTGCCAGCAGTTTACTGCCCAGAATGGTCGGGGAGCTGTTTTTT.

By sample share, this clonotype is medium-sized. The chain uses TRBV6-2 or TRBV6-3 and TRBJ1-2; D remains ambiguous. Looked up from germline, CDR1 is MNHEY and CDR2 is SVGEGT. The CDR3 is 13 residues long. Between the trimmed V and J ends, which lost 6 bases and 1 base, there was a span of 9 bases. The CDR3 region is CASSHSLNYGYTF. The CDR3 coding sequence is TGTGCCAGCAGCCACAGCCTTAACTATGGCTACACCTTC.

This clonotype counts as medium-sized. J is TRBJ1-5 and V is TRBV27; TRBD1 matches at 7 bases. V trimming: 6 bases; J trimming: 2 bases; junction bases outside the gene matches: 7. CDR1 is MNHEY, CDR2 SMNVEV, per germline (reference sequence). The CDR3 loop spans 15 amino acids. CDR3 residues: CASSETGLGNQPQHF. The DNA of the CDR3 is TGTGCCAGCAGCGAGACAGGGTTGGGCAATCAGCCCCAGCATTTT.